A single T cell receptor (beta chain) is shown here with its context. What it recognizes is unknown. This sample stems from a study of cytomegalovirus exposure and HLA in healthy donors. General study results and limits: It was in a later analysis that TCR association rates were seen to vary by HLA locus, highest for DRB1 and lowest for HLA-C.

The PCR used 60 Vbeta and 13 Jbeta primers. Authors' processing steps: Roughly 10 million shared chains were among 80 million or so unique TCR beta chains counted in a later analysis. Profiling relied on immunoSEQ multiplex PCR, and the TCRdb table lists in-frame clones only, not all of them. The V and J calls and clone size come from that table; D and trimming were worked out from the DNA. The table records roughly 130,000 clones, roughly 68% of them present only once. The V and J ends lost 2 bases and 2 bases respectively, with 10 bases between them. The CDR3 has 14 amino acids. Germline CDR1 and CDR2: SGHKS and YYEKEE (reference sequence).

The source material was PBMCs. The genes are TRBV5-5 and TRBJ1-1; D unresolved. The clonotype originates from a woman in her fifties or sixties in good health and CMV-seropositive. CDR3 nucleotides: TGTGCCAGCAGCTTTTCCAACAGAAACACTGAAGCTTTCTTT. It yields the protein CASSFSNRNTEAFF.